A few counts support the clone carrying this T cell receptor beta chain. The antigen remains undetermined. Assay: immunoSEQ multiplex PCR; the TCRdb copy retains only in-frame clones and omits some. The sample holds just over 6,500 clones, around 84% seen once. These data are taken from a study of T cells after posttransplantation cyclophosphamide. Busulfan-fludarabine conditioning, marrow transplant, and cyclophosphamide on days +3 and +4 were administered. The CDR3 spans 14 residues. V was clipped by 5 bases and J by 6 bases, with 14 bases between them. CDR1 SEHNR and CDR2 FQNEAQ come from the germline V gene (reference sequence). Study-level points and caveats: Tissue-infiltrating T cells from skin or gut overlapped little with blood T cells. Later blood repertoires were often dominated by clones from the donor CD8+ memory compartment. After PTCy, TRB diversity resembled that of CNI/methotrexate controls.

The chain uses TRBV7-9 and TRBJ2-1, with D possibly TRBD2 on 6 matching bases. The sequence derives from a female patient in her forties or fifties who received an allogeneic stem cell transplant from a related donor, was CMV-positive, and had no GVHD. Some T cells may be provided by the graft donor. The sample here was PBMCs, taken after allogeneic stem cell transplant with posttransplant cyclophosphamide. The CDR3 nucleotides are TGTGCCAGCAGCCCAGGACTACGCTTCAATGAGCAGTTCTTC. It specifies CASSPGLRFNEQFF.